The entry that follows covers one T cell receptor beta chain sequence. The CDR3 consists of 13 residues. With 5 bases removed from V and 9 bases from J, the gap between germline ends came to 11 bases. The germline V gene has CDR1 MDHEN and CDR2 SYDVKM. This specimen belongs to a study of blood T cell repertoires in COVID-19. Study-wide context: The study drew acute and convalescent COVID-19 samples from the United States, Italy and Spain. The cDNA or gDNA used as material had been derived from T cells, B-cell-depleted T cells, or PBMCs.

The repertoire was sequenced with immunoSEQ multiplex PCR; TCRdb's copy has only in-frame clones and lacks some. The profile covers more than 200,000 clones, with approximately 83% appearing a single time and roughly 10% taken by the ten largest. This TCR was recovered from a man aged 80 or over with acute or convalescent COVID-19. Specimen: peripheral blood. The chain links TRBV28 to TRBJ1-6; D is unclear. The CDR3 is CASSHRFGSPLHF. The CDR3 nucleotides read TGTGCCAGCAGTCACAGATTCGGTTCACCCCTCCACTTT.